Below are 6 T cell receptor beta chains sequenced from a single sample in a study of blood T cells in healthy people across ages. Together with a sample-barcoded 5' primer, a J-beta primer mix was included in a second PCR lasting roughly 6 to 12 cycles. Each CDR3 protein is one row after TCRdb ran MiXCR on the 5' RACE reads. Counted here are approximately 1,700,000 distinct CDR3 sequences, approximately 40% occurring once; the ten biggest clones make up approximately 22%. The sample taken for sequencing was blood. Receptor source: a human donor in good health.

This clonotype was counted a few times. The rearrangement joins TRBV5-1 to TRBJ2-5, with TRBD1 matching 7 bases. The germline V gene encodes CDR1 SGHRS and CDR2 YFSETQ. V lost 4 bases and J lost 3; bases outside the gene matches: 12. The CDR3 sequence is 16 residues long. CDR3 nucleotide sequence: TGCGCCAGCAGCCTTCTGGGACAGAACCACGAAGAGACCCAGTACTTC. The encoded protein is CASSLLGQNHEETQYF.

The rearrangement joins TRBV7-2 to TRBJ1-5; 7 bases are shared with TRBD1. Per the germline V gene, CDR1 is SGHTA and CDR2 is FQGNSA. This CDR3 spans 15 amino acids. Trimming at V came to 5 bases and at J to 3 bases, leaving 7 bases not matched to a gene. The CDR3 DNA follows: TGTGCCAGCAGCATGACAGGGATCCCCAATCAGCCCCAGCATTTT. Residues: CASSMTGIPNQPQHF. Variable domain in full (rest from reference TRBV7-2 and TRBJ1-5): GAGVSQSPSNKVTEKGKDVELRCDPISGHTALYWYRQSLGQGLEFLIYFQGNSAPDKSGLPSDRFSAERTGGSVSTLTIQRTQQEDSAVYLCASSMTGIPNQPQHFGDGTRLSIL.

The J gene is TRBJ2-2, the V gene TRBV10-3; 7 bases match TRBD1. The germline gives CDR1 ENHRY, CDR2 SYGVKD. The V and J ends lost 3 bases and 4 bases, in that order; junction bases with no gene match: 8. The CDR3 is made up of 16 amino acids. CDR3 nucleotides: TGTGCCATCAGTGAAAGAGGAACAGGGGCCACCGGGGAGCTGTTTTTT. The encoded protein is CAISERGTGATGELFF.

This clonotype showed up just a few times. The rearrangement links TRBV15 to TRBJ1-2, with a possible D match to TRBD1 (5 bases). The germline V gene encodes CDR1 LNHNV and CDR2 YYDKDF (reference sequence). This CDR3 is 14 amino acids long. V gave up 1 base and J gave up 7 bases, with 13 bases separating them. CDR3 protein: CATSRGEGLGGYTF. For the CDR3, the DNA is TGTGCCACCAGCAGAGGCGAGGGGTTGGGTGGCTACACCTTC.

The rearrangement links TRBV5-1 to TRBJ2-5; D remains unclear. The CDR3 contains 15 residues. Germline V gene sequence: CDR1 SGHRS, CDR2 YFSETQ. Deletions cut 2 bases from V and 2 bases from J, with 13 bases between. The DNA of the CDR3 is TGCGCCAGCAGCTTCATCGAGCAGCCTCAAGAGACCCAGTACTTC. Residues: CASSFIEQPQETQYF.

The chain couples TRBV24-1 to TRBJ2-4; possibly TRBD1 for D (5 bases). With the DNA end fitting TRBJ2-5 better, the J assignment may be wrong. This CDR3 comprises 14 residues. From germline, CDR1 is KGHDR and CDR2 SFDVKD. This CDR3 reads CATSDIQEQETQYF. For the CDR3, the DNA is TGTGCCACCAGTGATATACAGGAGCAAGAGACCCAGTACTTC.